Below are 26 T cell receptor beta chains sequenced from a single sample in a study of blood T cell repertoires in COVID-19. Using immunoSEQ multiplex PCR, the repertoire was profiled, and TCRdb retains in-frame clones only, with some absent. The sample contains around 190,000 clones, 88% of which appear only once. The sample consisted of peripheral blood. These TCRs come from a man between 18 and 29 years old with active or convalescent COVID-19.

The chain joins TRBV30 to TRBJ1-1, with 7 bases lining up with TRBD1. Trimming at V came to 3 bases and at J to 2 bases, leaving 3 bases not matched to a gene. Germline V gene data show CDR1 as GTSNPN and CDR2 as SVGIG (reference sequence). The CDR3 contains 13 residues. CDR3 amino acids: CAWRGQTNTEAFF. The CDR3, as DNA: TGTGCCTGGAGGGGACAGACTAACACTGAAGCTTTCTTT.

The chain is built from TRBV30 and TRBJ2-6; TRBD1 matches at 9 bases. CDR1 and CDR2 (germline): GTSNPN, SVGIG (reference sequence). With 3 bases clipped from V and 0 bases from J, the junction kept 0 bases outside the gene matches. The CDR3 is 15 amino acids. CDR3 region: CAWRGQGSGANVLTF. DNA of the CDR3: TGTGCCTGGAGGGGACAGGGCTCTGGGGCCAACGTCCTGACTTTC.

This sequence joins TRBV19 and TRBJ1-1; no reliable D call. V was cut by 2 bases and J by 5 bases, with 18 bases left in between. This CDR3 has 16 amino acids. Looked up from germline, CDR1 is LNHDA and CDR2 is SQIVND (reference sequence). The CDR3 region has the DNA TGTGCCAGTAGTATAAGGCGGGAGACCCCTAGGACTGAAGCTTTCTTT. This sequence encodes CASSIRRETPRTEAFF.

The chain combines TRBV24-1 with TRBJ1-1, with D unclear. Germline V CDR1 and CDR2: KGHDR, SFDVKD. CDR3 length: 14 amino acids. Trimming removed 11 bases from V and 3 bases from J, with 18 bases in between. CDR3 in DNA: TGTGCCAAATTGAGGGTAGCGGGAGACACTGAAGCTTTCTTT. Its protein is CAKLRVAGDTEAFF.

V is TRBV27 and J is TRBJ1-4; 8 bases agree with TRBD1. J was trimmed by 8 bases and V by 4 bases; bases with no gene match: 9. Germline V lookup: CDR1 MNHEY, CDR2 SMNVEV (reference sequence). This CDR3 spans 15 amino acids. This CDR3 reads CASSSRTGSWEKLFF. Here the CDR3 DNA reads TGTGCCAGCAGTTCACGGACAGGGTCATGGGAAAAACTGTTTTTT.

The V gene is TRBV27, the J gene TRBJ1-1; 7 nucleotides agree with TRBD1. Looked up from germline, CDR1 is MNHEY and CDR2 is SMNVEV (reference sequence). The CDR3 totals 13 residues. The junction had 6 bases not matched to a gene; V was cut back by 3 bases and J by 8 bases. The CDR3 DNA sequence: TGTGCCAGCAGTTTCTCGGGGACAGCAGAAGCTTTCTTT. Encoded protein: CASSFSGTAEAFF.

V gene TRBV10-3 combines with J gene TRBJ2-3, with 11 bases aligning to TRBD2. This CDR3 has 16 amino acids. Germline V CDR1 and CDR2: ENHRY, SYGVKD. V lost 0 bases and J lost 5; bases outside the gene matches: 4. CDR3 DNA: TGTGCCATCAGTGAGTCGCCTAGCGGGGGGATAGATACGCAGTATTTT. Translation gives CAISESPSGGIDTQYF.

V usage is TRBV30 and J usage is TRBJ1-3; 9 nucleotides align to TRBD1. CDR1 GTSNPN and CDR2 SVGIG come from the germline V gene (reference sequence). This CDR3 is 17 amino acids long. Trimming removed 2 bases from V and 5 bases from J; junction bases left unmatched: 13. DNA of the CDR3: TGTGCCTGGAGTCTCACCAGAACAGGGGGCTCCAGAAACACCATATATTTT. The encoded protein is CAWSLTRTGGSRNTIYF. Supplemented by reference TRBV30 and TRBJ1-3, the full variable domain reads SQTIHQWPATLVQPVGSPLSLECTVEGTSNPNLYWYRQAAGRGLQLLFYSVGIGQISSEVPQNLSASRPQDRQFILSSKKLLLSDSGFYLCAWSLTRTGGSRNTIYFGEGSWLTVV.

The V call is TRBV10-2, the J call TRBJ1-1; tentative D call: TRBD1 (6 bases). The CDR3 has 17 residues. Trimming pared 2 bases from V and 0 bases from J, leaving 16 bases between. CDR1 WSHSY and CDR2 SAAADI come from the germline V gene. The CDR3 sequence is CASSEGGQKSMNTEAFF. DNA of the CDR3: TGCGCCAGCAGTGAGGGGGGCCAAAAAAGTATGAACACTGAAGCTTTCTTT.

The chain uses TRBV30 and TRBJ1-1; D gene unclear. From germline, CDR1 is GTSNPN and CDR2 SVGIG (reference sequence). CDR3 length equals 13 residues. V was pared by 6 bases and J by 0 bases, with 11 bases between. The CDR3 DNA is TGTGCCTGCGGGAGAAACATGAACACTGAAGCTTTCTTT. Its translation: CACGRNMNTEAFF.

The CDR3 DNA reads TGCAGCGTTGAAGACCGCTTTCAGTACACTGAAGCTTTCTTT. It codes for CSVEDRFQYTEAFF. The gene calls are TRBV29-1 and TRBJ1-1; D not resolved. The ends were cut back, 0 bases at V and 3 bases at J, with 11 bases in the middle. The CDR3 sequence is 14 residues long. In germline, CDR1 is SQVTM, CDR2 ANQGSEA.

The rearrangement joins TRBV5-1 to TRBJ2-1; weak D call: TRBD2 (5 bases). Germline V CDR1 and CDR2: SGHRS, YFSETQ. The CDR3 runs 12 residues. V was clipped by 4 bases and J by 6 bases, with 8 bases between them. As DNA, the CDR3 is TGCGCCAGCAGCCCTACTAGCAATGAGCAGTTCTTC. Translating gives CASSPTSNEQFF. Combining the CDR3 with reference TRBV5-1 and TRBJ2-1 gives the whole variable domain KAGVTQTPRYLIKTRGQQVTLSCSPISGHRSVSWYQQTPGQGLQFLFEYFSETQRNKGNFPGRFSGRQFSNSRSEMNVSTLELGDSALYLCASSPTSNEQFFGPGTRLTVL.

This clone was recorded once. V is TRBV4-2 and J is TRBJ2-2, with TRBD1 matching over 8 bases. CDR1 is LGHNA and CDR2 is YNFKEQ in the germline V gene. V was clipped by 7 bases and J by 4 bases; unmatched bases: 11. The CDR3 runs to 16 residues. CDR3 region: CASKKETGVSTGELFF. CDR3 bases: TGTGCCAGCAAAAAAGAGACAGGGGTTAGCACCGGGGAGCTGTTTTTT.

The chain uses TRBV5-1 and TRBJ1-1, with unresolved D. The CDR3 contains 13 residues. V lost 1 base, J lost 0 bases, and 4 bases lay in between. Germline loops: CDR1 SGHRS, CDR2 YFSETQ. The CDR3 protein is CASSLRVNTEAFF. CDR3 DNA sequence: TGCGCCAGCAGCTTGCGGGTGAACACTGAAGCTTTCTTT.

V usage is TRBV6-5 and J usage is TRBJ1-5; TRBD1 aligns across 9 bases. The germline V gene has CDR1 MNHEY and CDR2 SVGAGI. CDR3 length: 15 residues. The V and J ends lost 4 bases and 1 base, in that order; junction bases with no gene match: 2. The CDR3 nucleotides read TGTGCCAGCAGTTGGACAGGGGTGAGCAATCAGCCCCAGCATTTT. Amino acid sequence: CASSWTGVSNQPQHF.

This clone has at least ten counts. The rearrangement uses TRBV19 and TRBJ2-2; D ambiguous. V was cut by 0 bases and J by 3 bases, with 8 bases left in between. Germline assignment: CDR1 LNHDA and CDR2 SQIVND (reference sequence). This CDR3 has 15 residues. CDR3 coding DNA: TGTGCCAGTAGTATAGATAACAGCTACACCGGGGAGCTGTTTTTT. Residues: CASSIDNSYTGELFF.

The chain is built from TRBV3-1 (or the pseudogene TRBV3-2) and TRBJ2-6; TRBD1 aligns across 9 bases. The CDR3 totals 18 residues. Germline CDR1 reads LGHDT; CDR2 reads YNNKEL (reference sequence). J lost 2 bases, V lost 2 bases, and 7 bases had no gene match. CDR3: CASSQSQDRGTGANVLTF. The CDR3 bases are TGTGCCAGCAGCCAAAGCCAGGACAGGGGTACTGGGGCCAACGTCCTGACTTTC.

The V gene is TRBV3-1 (or the pseudogene TRBV3-2), the J gene TRBJ2-7; 14 nucleotides line up with TRBD2. Germline loops: CDR1 LGHDT, CDR2 YNNKEL (reference sequence). The CDR3 is 14 amino acids. V dropped 4 bases and J dropped 9; count of bases not matched to a gene: 5. CDR3 sequence: CASSLGTSGGRQYF. The DNA of the CDR3 is TGTGCCAGCAGCCTCGGGACTAGCGGGGGCCGGCAGTACTTC.

This clone was picked up a small number of times. This chain links TRBV2 with TRBJ2-7; no reliable D call. CDR1 is SNHLY, CDR2 FYNNEI, per germline. This CDR3 is 14 amino acids long. Trimming took 2 bases from V and 3 from J, leaving 11 bases between them. The CDR3 region has the DNA TGTGCCAGCAGTGAATCCCTGGGCTACTACGAGCAGTACTTC. Protein sequence: CASSESLGYYEQYF. Variable domain in full (rest from reference TRBV2 and TRBJ2-7): EPEVTQTPSHQVTQMGQEVILRCVPISNHLYFYWYRQILGQKVEFLVSFYNNEISEKSEIFDDQFSVERPDGSNFTLKIRSTKLEDSAMYFCASSESLGYYEQYFGPGTRLTVT.

The chain has TRBV7-2 and TRBJ1-5; no reliable D call. CDR1 and CDR2 from the germline V gene are SGHTA and FQGNSA. The CDR3 spans 13 residues. Trimming pared 5 bases from V and 4 bases from J, leaving 9 bases between. CDR3 in DNA: TGTGCCAGCAGCCCGACAAGAAATCAGCCCCAGCATTTT. This codes for CASSPTRNQPQHF.

The J gene is TRBJ1-2, the V gene TRBV5-5, with no clear D. The germline V and J ends were trimmed by 3 bases and 0 bases, with 9 bases remaining between them. Germline assignment: CDR1 SGHKS and CDR2 YYEKEE (reference sequence). The CDR3 sequence is 14 residues long. The CDR3 nucleotides read TGTGCCAGCAGCTGGACTGTTGCTAACTATGGCTACACCTTC. This sequence encodes CASSWTVANYGYTF.

The chain has TRBV5-1 and TRBJ2-1; 9 bases match TRBD2. Unmatched junction bases numbered 6, after V lost 5 bases and J lost 0 bases. CDR3 length equals 16 residues. In germline, CDR1 is SGHRS, CDR2 YFSETQ. The CDR3 bases are TGCGCCAGCAGGCCGACTAGCGGTAGCTCCTACAATGAGCAGTTCTTC. It yields the protein CASRPTSGSSYNEQFF.

This sequence joins TRBV7-9 and TRBJ2-7; D may be TRBD1 (10 bases). Trimming took 3 bases from V and 3 from J, leaving 24 bases between them. CDR1 SEHNR and CDR2 FQNEAQ come from the germline V gene (reference sequence). CDR3 length: 18 residues. For the CDR3, the DNA is TGTGCCAGCAGCTTCCGGGACAGGGGTCCTAGCGGGGACTACGAGCAGTACTTC. Protein sequence: CASSFRDRGPSGDYEQYF.

The chain employs TRBV7-9 and TRBJ1-6, with D possibly TRBD1 on 6 matching bases. There are 15 residues in the CDR3. CDR1 SEHNR and CDR2 FQNEAQ come from the germline V gene (reference sequence). Trimming took off 1 base at V and 9 bases at J, with 13 bases between the two ends. CDR3: CASSLGRGGPSPLHF. CDR3 coding DNA: TGTGCCAGCAGCTTAGGCAGGGGCGGTCCTTCACCCCTCCACTTT.

In its sample, this clone was seen a few times. V is TRBV23-1 and J is TRBJ2-4, with 14 bases matching TRBD2. TRBV23-1 is marked as an open reading frame, function uncertain. This CDR3 comprises 17 residues. The J segment lost 7 bases and the V segment lost 6 bases, leaving 11 bases of the junction unmatched. Here the CDR3 reads CASSPGTSGRSLNIQYF. DNA for the CDR3: TGCGCCAGCAGCCCTGGGACTAGCGGGAGAAGTTTGAACATTCAGTACTTC.

In its sample, this clone was seen once. The chain couples TRBV6-2 or TRBV6-3 to TRBJ2-3; 10 bases align to TRBD1. Germline V CDR1 and CDR2: MNHEY, SVGEGT. The V segment lost 5 bases and the J segment 5 bases; nucleotides outside the gene matches: 7. The CDR3 has 15 residues. For the CDR3, the DNA is TGTGCCAGCAGTCGGGACAGGGGCGCGAGAGATACGCAGTATTTT. Translating it yields CASSRDRGARDTQYF.